There are a few counts of the clone carrying this T cell receptor (beta chain). Its antigen is currently unknown. Sorted subsets were amplified in replicate PCRs using around 200 ng DNA, around 30,000 T cell genomes. The assay was immunoSEQ multiplex PCR, and TCRdb's table has in-frame clones only and misses some. The sample records approximately 2.4 million clones, around 95% being singletons. Germline V CDR1 and CDR2: SGHAT, FQNNGV. The CDR3 spans 13 residues. With 5 bases clipped from V and 6 bases from J, the junction kept 6 bases outside the gene matches. The data are from a study of shared clonotypes between healthy human individuals. Study information: The study enrolled two women and three men aged 18 to 49. Study-wide results and limits: Few donors restricted represented genetic and exposure-history diversity.

A split of CD4+ cells into CD45RA+ naive and CD45RA-negative memory subsets was performed. The receptor's source is a man aged 18-30 years in good health. The specimen was naive CD4+ T cells sorted from blood. As for subset: CD45RA+ positively selected. This rearrangement joins TRBV11-2 to TRBJ1-2, with 7 bases fitting TRBD1. The CDR3 DNA reads TGTGCCAGCAGCCGTCGGACAGGTCATGGCTACACCTTC. Its translation is CASSRRTGHGYTF.